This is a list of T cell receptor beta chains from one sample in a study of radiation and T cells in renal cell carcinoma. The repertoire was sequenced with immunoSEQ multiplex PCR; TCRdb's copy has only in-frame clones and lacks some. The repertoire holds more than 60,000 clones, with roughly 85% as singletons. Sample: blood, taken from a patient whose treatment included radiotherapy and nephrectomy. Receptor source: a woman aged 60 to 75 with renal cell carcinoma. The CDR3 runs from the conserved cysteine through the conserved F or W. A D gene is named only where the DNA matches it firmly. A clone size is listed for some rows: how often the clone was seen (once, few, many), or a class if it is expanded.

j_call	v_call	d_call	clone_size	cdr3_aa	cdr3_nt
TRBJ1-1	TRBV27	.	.	CASSLGTEAFF	TGTGCCAGCAGTTTAGGGACTGAAGCTTTCTTT
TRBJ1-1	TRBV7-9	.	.	CASSLAGGITEAFF	TGTGCCAGCAGCTTGGCCGGGGGCATCACTGAAGCTTTCTTT
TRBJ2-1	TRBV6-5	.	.	CASSSSVAEIYNEQFF	TGTGCCAGCAGTTCCTCCGTAGCGGAGATCTACAATGAGCAGTTCTTC
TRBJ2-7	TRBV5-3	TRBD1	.	CARSSLDRGSHYEQYF	TGTGCCAGAAGCTCTTTGGACAGGGGGAGCCACTACGAGCAGTACTTC
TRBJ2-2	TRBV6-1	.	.	CASRELVTTGELFF	TGTGCCAGCAGGGAACTAGTAACCACCGGGGAGCTGTTTTTT
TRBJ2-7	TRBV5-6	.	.	CASSPDLTREQYF	TGTGCCAGCAGCCCGGACCTAACTCGAGAGCAGTACTTC
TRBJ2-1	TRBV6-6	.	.	CASTPRGNEQFF	TGTGCCAGCACCCCAAGGGGGAATGAGCAGTTCTTC
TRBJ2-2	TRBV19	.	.	CASSGIHTSTGELFF	TGTGCCAGTAGTGGGATACATACTTCTACCGGGGAGCTGTTTTTT
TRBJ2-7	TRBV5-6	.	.	CASSFGRDREQYF	TGTGCCAGCAGCTTCGGACGCGATCGCGAGCAGTACTTC
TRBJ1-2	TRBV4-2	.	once	CASSQGHYGYTF	TGTGCCAGCAGCCAGGGACACTATGGCTACACCTTC